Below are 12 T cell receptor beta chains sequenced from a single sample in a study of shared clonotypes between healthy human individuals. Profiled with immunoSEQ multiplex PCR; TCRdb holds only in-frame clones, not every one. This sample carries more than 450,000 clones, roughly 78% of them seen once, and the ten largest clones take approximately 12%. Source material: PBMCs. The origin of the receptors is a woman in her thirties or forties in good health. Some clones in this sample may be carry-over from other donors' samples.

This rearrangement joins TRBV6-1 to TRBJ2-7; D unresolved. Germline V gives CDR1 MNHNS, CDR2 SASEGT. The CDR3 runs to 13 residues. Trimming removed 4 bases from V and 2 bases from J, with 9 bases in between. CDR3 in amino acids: CASSVSSPYEQYF. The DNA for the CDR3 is TGTGCCAGCAGTGTTAGCAGTCCCTACGAGCAGTACTTC.

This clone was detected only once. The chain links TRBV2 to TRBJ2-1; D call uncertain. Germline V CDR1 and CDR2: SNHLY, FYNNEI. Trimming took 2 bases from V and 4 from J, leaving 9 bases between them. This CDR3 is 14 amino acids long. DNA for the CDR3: TGTGCCAGCAGTGAAAACGAGGTTTACAATGAGCAGTTCTTC. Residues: CASSENEVYNEQFF.

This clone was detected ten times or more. The CDR3 coding sequence is TGTGCCAGCAGCCCGGACTTAAACAATGAGCAGTTCTTC. Translation gives CASSPDLNNEQFF. The chain is built from TRBV6-4 and TRBJ2-1; maybe TRBD2 (5 bases). This CDR3 contains 13 residues. Germline assignment: CDR1 MRHNA and CDR2 SNTAGT. V was pared by 6 bases and J by 5 bases, with 11 bases between.

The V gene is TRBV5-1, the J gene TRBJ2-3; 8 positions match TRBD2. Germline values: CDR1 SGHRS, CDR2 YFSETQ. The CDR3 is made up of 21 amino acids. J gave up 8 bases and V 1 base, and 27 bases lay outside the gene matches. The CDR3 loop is CASSLMGPGLGLSGISVTQYF. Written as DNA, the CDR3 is TGCGCCAGCAGCTTGATGGGTCCGGGACTAGGCCTATCAGGTATCAGTGTTACGCAGTATTTT.

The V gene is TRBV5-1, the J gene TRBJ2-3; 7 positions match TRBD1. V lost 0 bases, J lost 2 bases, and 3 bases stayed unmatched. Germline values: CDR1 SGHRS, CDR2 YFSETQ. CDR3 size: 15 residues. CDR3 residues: CASSLEDRDTDTQYF. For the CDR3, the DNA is TGCGCCAGCAGCTTGGAAGACAGGGACACAGATACGCAGTATTTT. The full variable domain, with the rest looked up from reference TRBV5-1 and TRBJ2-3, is KAGVTQTPRYLIKTRGQQVTLSCSPISGHRSVSWYQQTPGQGLQFLFEYFSETQRNKGNFPGRFSGRQFSNSRSEMNVSTLELGDSALYLCASSLEDRDTDTQYFGPGTRLTVL.

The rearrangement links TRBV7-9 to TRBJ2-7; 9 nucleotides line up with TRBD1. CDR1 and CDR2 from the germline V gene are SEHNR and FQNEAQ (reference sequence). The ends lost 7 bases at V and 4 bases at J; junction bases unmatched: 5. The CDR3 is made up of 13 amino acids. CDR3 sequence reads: CASTRQGVYEQYF. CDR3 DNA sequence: TGTGCCAGCACACGACAGGGGGTGTACGAGCAGTACTTC.

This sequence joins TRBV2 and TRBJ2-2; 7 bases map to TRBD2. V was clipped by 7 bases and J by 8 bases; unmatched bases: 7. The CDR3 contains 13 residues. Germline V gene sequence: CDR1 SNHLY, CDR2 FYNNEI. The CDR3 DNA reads TGTGCCAGCATAGAGCGGGATGGGGGGGAGCTGTTTTTT. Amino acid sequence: CASIERDGGELFF.

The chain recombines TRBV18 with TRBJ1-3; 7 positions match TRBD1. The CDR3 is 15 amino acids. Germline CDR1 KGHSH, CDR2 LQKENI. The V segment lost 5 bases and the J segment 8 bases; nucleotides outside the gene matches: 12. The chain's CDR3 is CASSALQGNADTIYF. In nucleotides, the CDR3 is TGTGCCAGCTCAGCACTACAGGGGAATGCAGACACCATATATTTT.

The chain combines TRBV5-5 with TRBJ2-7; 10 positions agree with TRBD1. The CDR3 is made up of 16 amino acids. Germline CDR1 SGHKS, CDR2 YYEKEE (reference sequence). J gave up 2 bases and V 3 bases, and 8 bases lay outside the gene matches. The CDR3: CASSWEIGTGAYEQYF. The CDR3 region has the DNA TGTGCCAGCAGCTGGGAAATCGGGACAGGGGCCTACGAGCAGTACTTC. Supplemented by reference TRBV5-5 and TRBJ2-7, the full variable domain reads DAGVTQSPTHLIKTRGQQVTLRCSPISGHKSVSWYQQVLGQGPQFIFQYYEKEERGRGNFPDRFSARQFPNYSSELNVNALLLGDSALYLCASSWEIGTGAYEQYFGPGTRLTVT.

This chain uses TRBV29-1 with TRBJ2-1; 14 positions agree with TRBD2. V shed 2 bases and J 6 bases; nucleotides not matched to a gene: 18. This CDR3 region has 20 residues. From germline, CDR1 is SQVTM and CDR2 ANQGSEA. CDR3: CSVESTRGTSGRQVGNEQFF. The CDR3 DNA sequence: TGCAGCGTTGAAAGTACCAGGGGGACTAGCGGGAGACAGGTGGGCAATGAGCAGTTCTTC.

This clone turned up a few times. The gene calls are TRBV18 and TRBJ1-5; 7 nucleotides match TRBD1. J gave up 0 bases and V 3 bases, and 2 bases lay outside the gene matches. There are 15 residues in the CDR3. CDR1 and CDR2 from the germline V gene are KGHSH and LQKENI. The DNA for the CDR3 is TGTGCCAGCTCACCGGGGACAGCTAGCAATCAGCCCCAGCATTTT. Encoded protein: CASSPGTASNQPQHF.

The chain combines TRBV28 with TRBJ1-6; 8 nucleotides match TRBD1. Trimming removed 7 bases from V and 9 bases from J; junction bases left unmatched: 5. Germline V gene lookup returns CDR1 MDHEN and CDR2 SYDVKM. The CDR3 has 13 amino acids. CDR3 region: CASTRDRSSPLHF. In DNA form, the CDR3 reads TGTGCCAGCACCCGGGACAGGAGTTCACCCCTCCACTTT.